The clone carrying this T cell receptor (beta chain) appeared a single time. Antigen unknown. Clones were read by immunoSEQ multiplex PCR, and TCRdb kept only the in-frame ones, dropping some. This sample carries roughly 23,000 clones, roughly 80% of them seen once, and the ten largest clones take roughly a sixth. This sample was included in a study of CD4 T cells in relation to SARS-CoV-2 and coronaviruses. The wider study: PBMCs were cultured with antigen for about eleven days before TCR beta sequencing. Overall study results and limits: In around three fifths of donors, memory CD4+ clonotypes crossrecognized SARS-CoV-2 and at least one common cold coronavirus spike.

The unexposed donors gave CD4+ T cells in about 2011-2018, prior to COVID-19. Isolation of CD4+ T cells took place after around eleven days in culture. As cell numbers allowed, unexposed-donor CD4+ T cells faced SARS-CoV-2 S/N and four cold-coronavirus spikes. Fresh IL-2 medium replaced half the medium on days 3 and 7. CDR3 length: 16 residues. V gave up 3 bases and J gave up 2 bases; unmatched junction bases: 10. Germline values: CDR1 DFQATT, CDR2 SNEGSKA (reference sequence). The sequence derives from a human donor in good health. Input material: CD4+ T cells from PBMCs, cultured in vitro. The V call is TRBV20-1, the J call TRBJ2-7; 10 bases match TRBD2. The CDR3 sequence: CSASVLAGVSPYEQYF. The DNA for the CDR3 is TGCAGTGCTAGTGTCCTAGCGGGAGTGTCCCCCTACGAGCAGTACTTC.